The clone carrying this T cell receptor beta chain was seen at least ten times. The sample originates from a study of T-cell reconstitution after alpha-beta-depleted transplantation in children. During its preparation, the TCRbeta library received unique molecular identifiers. TCRdb processed the PCR reads anew with MiXCR; each CDR3 protein has one entry. In the table there are a few hundred thousand distinct CDR3 sequences, about 9.4% of which are singletons. V shed 4 bases and J shed 0 bases, with 13 bases lying between them. Germline V gene data show CDR1 as SGHTA and CDR2 as FQGNSA. This CDR3 has 16 amino acids.

Material: PBMCs from the stem cell graft donor, obtained from the stem cell graft. V usage is TRBV7-2 and J usage is TRBJ2-1; D uncertain. This TCR was sampled from a human donor who donated a stem cell graft to a child with acute lymphoblastic leukemia. CDR3 sequence (DNA): TGTGCCAGCAGCTCCCCTGGCGGTTACTCCTACAATGAGCAGTTCTTC. Translated: CASSSPGGYSYNEQFF.